Below are 10 T cell receptor beta chains sequenced from a single sample in a study of shared clonotypes between healthy human individuals. Sequencing used immunoSEQ multiplex PCR; TCRdb keeps in-frame clones, though not all of them. The table lists approximately 1.4 million clones, approximately 98% of them singletons. The sequencing sample was made of naive CD4+ T cells sorted from blood. The subset: CD45RA+ positively selected. The receptors here all came from a man aged 25 to 40 in good health.

The chain uses TRBV7-2 and TRBJ2-7; D is possibly TRBD1 (6 bases). The CDR3 is 11 residues long. CDR1 is SGHTA and CDR2 is FQGNSA in the germline V gene. Trimming took 5 bases from V and 7 from J, leaving 9 bases between them. CDR3 coding DNA: TGTGCCAGCAGCCTTGGGACAGAGCAGTACTTC. Amino acid sequence: CASSLGTEQYF.

The J gene is TRBJ2-6, the V gene TRBV2; TRBD1 matches at 8 bases. The CDR3 has 19 amino acids. V gave up 6 bases and J gave up 1 base; unmatched junction bases: 14. Germline CDR1 SNHLY, CDR2 FYNNEI. The CDR3 DNA reads TGTGCCAGCAGCGTGGACAGGGTGCTATGGGAGTCTGGGGCCAACGTCCTGACTTTC. It is translated as CASSVDRVLWESGANVLTF.

The chain links TRBV10-3 to TRBJ2-2; a possible D gene is TRBD2 (6 bases). The CDR3 is 17 residues long. With 0 bases removed from V and 6 bases from J, the gap between germline ends came to 17 bases. Germline CDR1 reads ENHRY; CDR2 reads SYGVKD. CDR3 in amino acids: CAISESLRRESPGELFF. The CDR3, as DNA: TGTGCCATCAGTGAGTCTTTACGTCGGGAGAGTCCCGGGGAGCTGTTTTTT.

This clone occurred once. The chain combines TRBV10-3 with TRBJ2-1; tentatively, D is TRBD1 or TRBD2 (5 bases each). V dropped 11 bases and J dropped 12 bases, with 17 bases sitting between them. The CDR3 runs to 11 residues. In germline, CDR1 is ENHRY, CDR2 SYGVKD. CDR3 loop: CAVGPAGVQFF. CDR3 nucleotides: TGTGCCGTGGGACCTGCCGGGGTGCAGTTCTTC.

The V and J genes are TRBV5-1 and TRBJ2-7; 8 positions agree with TRBD2. The CDR3 has 16 amino acids. J was trimmed by 0 bases and V by 3 bases; bases with no gene match: 8. Germline assignment: CDR1 SGHRS and CDR2 YFSETQ. CDR3 in amino acids: CASSYAAGVDSYEQYF. As DNA, the CDR3 is TGCGCCAGCAGCTACGCAGCGGGAGTCGACTCCTACGAGCAGTACTTC.

The V call is TRBV4-1, the J call TRBJ1-4; no reliable D call. Germline CDR1 is MGHRA and CDR2 is YSYEKL. The CDR3 length is 14 residues. V was trimmed by 3 bases and J by 7 bases, leaving 12 bases between them. The CDR3 DNA sequence: TGCGCCAGCAGCCACGAAAATATGATTGAAAAACTGTTTTTT. It specifies CASSHENMIEKLFF.

The rearrangement uses TRBV11-2 and TRBJ2-7, with 7 bases fitting TRBD2. V shed 3 bases and J 0 bases; nucleotides not matched to a gene: 11. Germline V gene lookup returns CDR1 SGHAT and CDR2 FQNNGV. The CDR3 has 17 amino acids. The CDR3 nucleotides are TGTGCCAGCAGCTTGGGGGTCGGGAGGAGGGACTCCTACGAGCAGTACTTC. It is translated as CASSLGVGRRDSYEQYF.

Remarks on this clone: Other DNA sequences in this specimen translate into the identical CDR3. This rearrangement joins TRBV9 to TRBJ2-2; D perhaps matches TRBD2 (6 bases). The CDR3 sequence is 16 residues long. Germline loops: CDR1 SGDLS, CDR2 YYNGEE. V was cut by 0 bases and J by 2 bases, with 11 bases left in between. CDR3 amino acids: CASSVGLATNTGELFF. The DNA of the CDR3 is TGTGCCAGCAGCGTAGGGCTAGCGACAAACACCGGGGAGCTGTTTTTT.

This chain joins TRBV5-1 and TRBJ2-1, with D possibly matching TRBD2 (7 bases). The V and J ends lost 7 bases and 4 bases respectively, with 24 bases between them. Looked up from germline, CDR1 is SGHRS and CDR2 is YFSETQ. The CDR3 spans 17 residues. The CDR3 loop is CASLPGGGEYLYNEQFF. In DNA, the CDR3 is TGCGCCAGCCTCCCCGGAGGGGGGGAATATCTGTACAATGAGCAGTTCTTC.

V and J are TRBV25-1 and TRBJ2-1, with 10 bases identical to TRBD1. The CDR3 is made up of 13 amino acids. The V gene's germline CDR1 is MGHDK and CDR2 SYGVNS. The V segment lost 5 bases and the J segment 8 bases; nucleotides outside the gene matches: 3. The CDR3 is CASSPDRGDEQFF. CDR3 sequence (DNA): TGTGCCAGCAGTCCGGACAGGGGGGATGAGCAGTTCTTC.